This T cell receptor beta chain was identified during a study of blood T cell repertoires in COVID-19. Study information: Donors in the United States, Italy and Spain gave samples during acute or convalescent COVID-19. PBMCs, B-cell-depleted T cells, or T cells were the source of the cDNA or gDNA that made up the material.

Per the authors' pipeline: The authors estimated nucleated cell counts from reference gene primer amplification. Only in-frame clones appear in the TCRdb table, and some are missing; sequencing was by immunoSEQ multiplex PCR. V and J calls and clone size are given by that table; D and trimming were obtained from the DNA. The sample lists approximately 260,000 clones, more than 70% occurring once. The length of the CDR3 is 15 residues. Trimming stripped 1 base from V and 0 bases from J, with 8 bases between. Per the germline V gene, CDR1 is LGHNA and CDR2 is YNFKEQ. Sequenced sample: peripheral blood. The chain employs TRBV4-2 and TRBJ2-3, with unresolved D. This TCR was recovered from a woman between 40 and 50 years old who had recovered from COVID-19. Here the CDR3 DNA reads TGTGCCAGCAGCCAAGCTTTTCTAAGCACAGATACGCAGTATTTT. As protein: CASSQAFLSTDTQYF.